The 9 T cell receptor beta chains reported below all come from one sample, sequenced in a study of T cell changes during pregnancy in multiple sclerosis. The data were produced by immunoSEQ multiplex PCR, yet TCRdb's version contains in-frame clones alone and is incomplete. Here the sample spans tens of thousands of clones, 88% being singletons. The source material was CD4+ T cells from peripheral blood mononuclear cells, sampled in the first trimester of pregnancy. All receptors come from a female donor with multiple sclerosis, enrolled in a pregnancy study.

Only a few counts were recorded for this clone. The chain employs TRBV5-6 and TRBJ2-7, with 8 positions matching TRBD1. In germline, CDR1 is SGHDT, CDR2 YYEEEE. The CDR3 has 15 residues. V was pared by 4 bases and J by 3 bases, with 9 bases of the junction left unmatched. CDR3 bases: TGTGCCAGCAGCCAAGGACAGGGCTCAAACTACGAGCAGTACTTC. Translated: CASSQGQGSNYEQYF.

The DNA for the CDR3 is TGCGCCAGCAAGGGGACAGGGCCCTCCTACGAGCAGTACTTC. Its protein product is CASKGTGPSYEQYF. V usage is TRBV5-1 and J usage is TRBJ2-7; TRBD1 aligns across 9 bases. V gave up 6 bases and J gave up 0 bases; unmatched junction bases: 4. Germline CDR1 is SGHRS and CDR2 is YFSETQ. This CDR3 is built from 14 residues. The whole variable domain, remainder taken from reference TRBV5-1 and TRBJ2-7, is KAGVTQTPRYLIKTRGQQVTLSCSPISGHRSVSWYQQTPGQGLQFLFEYFSETQRNKGNFPGRFSGRQFSNSRSEMNVSTLELGDSALYLCASKGTGPSYEQYFGPGTRLTVT.

The chain carries TRBV5-5 and TRBJ2-3; a weak D match, TRBD1 (7 bases). Germline CDR1 and CDR2: SGHKS and YYEKEE (reference sequence). CDR3 length equals 13 residues. V lost 3 bases to trimming and J lost 8 bases, with 13 bases between them. The CDR3 reads CASSSGGMGTQYF. The CDR3 DNA is TGTGCCAGCAGCTCAGGGGGGATGGGTACGCAGTATTTT.

The chain is built from TRBV5-5 and TRBJ2-4; 7 bases line up with TRBD1. V lost 5 bases and J lost 3; bases outside the gene matches: 11. Looked up from germline, CDR1 is SGHKS and CDR2 is YYEKEE (reference sequence). The length of the CDR3 is 16 residues. CDR3 loop: CASSMIPWDSKNIQYF. The CDR3 region has the DNA TGTGCCAGCAGTATGATTCCGTGGGACAGCAAAAACATTCAGTACTTC.

The chain uses TRBV18 and TRBJ1-2, with 9 bases that match TRBD1. The length of the CDR3 is 15 residues. Germline assignment: CDR1 KGHSH and CDR2 LQKENI. Germline trimming cut 2 bases from V and 3 bases from J; bases unmatched to any gene: 4. CDR3 residues: CASSPRQGGDYGYTF. CDR3 sequence (DNA): TGTGCCAGCTCACCAAGACAGGGGGGAGACTATGGCTACACCTTC.

The chain carries TRBV28 and TRBJ2-2, with 12 bases identical to TRBD2. In germline, CDR1 is MDHEN, CDR2 SYDVKM. The CDR3 spans 15 residues. V trimming: 8 bases; J trimming: 6 bases; junction bases outside the gene matches: 7. In DNA, the CDR3 is TGTGCCAGCGTACAAGGACTAGCGGGGTCCGGGGAGCTGTTTTTT. Translated, it gives CASVQGLAGSGELFF.

CDR3 loop: CASSLELGLAGEKFF. For the CDR3, the DNA is TGCGCCAGCAGCTTGGAGTTGGGACTAGCGGGAGAGAAGTTCTTC. The chain has TRBV5-1 and TRBJ2-1, with TRBD2 identical over 14 bases. In germline, CDR1 is SGHRS, CDR2 YFSETQ. The CDR3 has 15 amino acids. V was pared by 0 bases and J by 14 bases, with 7 bases of the junction left unmatched.

The count of this clone is one. The genes are TRBV19 and TRBJ2-7, with a possible D match to TRBD2 (6 bases). This CDR3 spans 14 amino acids. The germline CDR1 and CDR2 sequences are LNHDA and SQIVND (reference sequence). V was cut by 3 bases and J by 2 bases, with 11 bases left in between. The CDR3 protein is CASSISRGPYEQYF. The CDR3 DNA follows: TGTGCCAGTAGTATCTCGCGGGGTCCCTACGAGCAGTACTTC.

V is TRBV2 and J is TRBJ2-7; 8 positions agree with TRBD1. V lost 6 bases, J lost 5 bases, and 6 bases stayed unmatched. There are 13 residues in the CDR3. Looked up from germline, CDR1 is SNHLY and CDR2 is FYNNEI. The CDR3 spells CASRYRTGNEQYF. CDR3 DNA: TGTGCCAGCAGATATAGGACAGGGAACGAGCAGTACTTC.